The rows below give T cell receptor beta chains drawn from one sample of a study of OX40 agonist ivuxolimab in advanced cancers. Clones were sequenced by immunoSEQ multiplex PCR, and TCRdb holds only the in-frame ones, with some missing. This table has tens of thousands of clones, 80% appearing once. The input for sequencing was CD4+ or CD8+ T cells sorted from blood, taken in a trial of the OX40 agonist ivuxolimab. Receptor source: an adult with an advanced solid tumor such as melanoma, head and neck, liver or kidney cancer. Each CDR3 is given with its conserved first and last residue. Fields, in order: clone size, D gene, J gene, V gene, CDR3 DNA, CDR3 protein. D genes are given only for firm matches. Part of the rows lack a size; the others show once, few, many or a class for expanded clones.

few,-,TRBJ1-2,TRBV28,TGTGCCAGCAGTCCTAATGCCCCGGGAACCGGTGGCTACACCTTC,CASSPNAPGTGGYTF
few,-,TRBJ2-7,TRBV18,TGTGCCAGCTCACAACGAACGGGCCGGGCCTACGAGCAGTACTTC,CASSQRTGRAYEQYF
few,-,TRBJ2-5,TRBV12-5,TGTGCTAGTGGTCGAGACTGGGAGACCCAGTACTTC,CASGRDWETQYF
-,-,TRBJ1-1,TRBV4-3,TGCGCCAGCAGCGATTTCGGGGGGAGTGGGACTGAAGCTTTCTTT,CASSDFGGSGTEAFF
-,TRBD1,TRBJ1-5,TRBV6-1,TGTGCCAGCAGTGTAGTGGACAGGGGCAATCAGCCCCAGCATTTT,CASSVVDRGNQPQHF
-,-,TRBJ2-2,TRBV5-5,TGTGCCAGCAGCTCGGGCCCCGGACTGAACACCGGGGAGCTGTTTTTT,CASSSGPGLNTGELFF
-,-,TRBJ2-5,TRBV6-1,TGTGCCAGCAGTGATAGAACAGACCTAGAGACCCAGTACTTC,CASSDRTDLETQYF
once,TRBD2,TRBJ2-2,TRBV6-6,TGTGCCAGCAGCCTGAATAGCGGGAGGGCCGGCGGGGAGCTGTTTTTT,CASSLNSGRAGGELFF
few,-,TRBJ1-2,TRBV20-1,TGCAGGACAGGCCGAGAAAGTGGCTACACCTTC,CRTGRESGYTF
-,-,TRBJ1-1,TRBV5-1,TGCGCCAGCAGCTCCGGCGCCCTGAACACTGAAGCTTTCTTT,CASSSGALNTEAFF
-,-,TRBJ1-4,TRBV27,TGTGCCAGCAGTCGCAACCCGTTGGGGGCAAATGAAAAACTGTTTTTT,CASSRNPLGANEKLFF
-,-,TRBJ2-1,TRBV19,TGTGCCAGTAGTCTGGAGAGCTCCTACAATGAGCAGTTCTTC,CASSLESSYNEQFF
-,-,TRBJ1-1,TRBV4-1,TGCGCCAGCAGCCAAGGGACACATACCACTGAAGCTTTCTTT,CASSQGTHTTEAFF
-,-,TRBJ2-5,TRBV19,TGTGCCAGTAGTATTTATTTAAGCCAAGAGACCCAGTACTTC,CASSIYLSQETQYF
-,-,TRBJ1-4,TRBV27,TGTGCCAGCAGTCTGGGAGGTCGACAAAAACTGTTTTTT,CASSLGGRQKLFF
-,-,TRBJ2-1,TRBV4-1,TGCGCCAGCAGCCATGGGAGCGGCAACTACAATGAGCAGTTCTTC,CASSHGSGNYNEQFF
-,TRBD1,TRBJ2-3,TRBV28,TGTGCCAGCAGCTTGGGGGGGACAGGGGCAGATACGCAGTATTTT,CASSLGGTGADTQYF
-,-,TRBJ1-3,TRBV6-6,TGTGCCAGCAGTTCTCAGTTGGGGGAAAACACCATATATTTT,CASSSQLGENTIYF
-,-,TRBJ1-1,TRBV7-9,TGTGCCAGCAGTTCAATTCGGTCGAACACTGAAGCTTTCTTT,CASSSIRSNTEAFF
once,-,TRBJ2-2,TRBV11-2,TGTGCCAGCACCAAGGGGTTAGCGGACACCGGGGAGCTGTTTTTT,CASTKGLADTGELFF
-,TRBD1,TRBJ1-2,TRBV7-8,TGTGCCAGCAGCTCCCGACAGAGGGGGCGCCTTCACTATGGCTACACCTTC,CASSSRQRGRLHYGYTF
few,-,TRBJ1-4,TRBV10-3,TGTGCCATCAGGAGGGGAGTGAGCGAAAAACTGTTTTTT,CAIRRGVSEKLFF
few,TRBD1,TRBJ1-5,TRBV6-1,TGTGCCAGCAGTGCACTGGACAGGGGGGGGAGCAATCAGCCCCAGCATTTT,CASSALDRGGSNQPQHF
-,-,TRBJ2-1,TRBV7-9,TGTGCCAGCAGCCGATGGAGGGTCTCCTACAATGAGCAGTTCTTC,CASSRWRVSYNEQFF
-,-,TRBJ1-4,TRBV5-1,TGCGCCAGCAGCTTCGGAGGGGGATCCCATGAAAAACTGTTTTTT,CASSFGGGSHEKLFF
-,-,TRBJ2-3,TRBV11-3,TGTGCCAGCAGCTTAGATCGGCCCGATACGCAGTATTTT,CASSLDRPDTQYF
-,-,TRBJ2-2,TRBV25-1,TGTGCCAGCAGATCAGCCCCGTGGAACACCGGGGAGCTGTTTTTT,CASRSAPWNTGELFF